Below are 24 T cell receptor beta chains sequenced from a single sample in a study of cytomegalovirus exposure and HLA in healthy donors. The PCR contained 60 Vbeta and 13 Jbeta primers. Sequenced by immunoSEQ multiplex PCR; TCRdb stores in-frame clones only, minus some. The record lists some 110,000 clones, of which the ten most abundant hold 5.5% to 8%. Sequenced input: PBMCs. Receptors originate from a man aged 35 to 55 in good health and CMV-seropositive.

The DNA of the CDR3 is TGTGCCAGCAGCCAAGAAGCGTTACGAGCCTTCAATGAGCAGTTCTTC. Protein product: CASSQEALRAFNEQFF. J is TRBJ2-1 and V is TRBV4-2; D remains unclear. V shed 0 bases and J shed 6 bases, with 15 bases lying between them. Germline V CDR1 and CDR2: LGHNA, YNFKEQ. The CDR3 is made up of 16 amino acids.

CDR3 sequence reads: CASSPSGSSYEQYF. The DNA for the CDR3 is TGTGCCAGCAGCCCTAGCGGGAGCTCCTACGAGCAGTACTTC. The rearrangement joins TRBV7-2 to TRBJ2-7; TRBD2 aligns across 10 bases. CDR1 is SGHTA, CDR2 FQGNSA, per germline. The CDR3 covers 14 residues. V shed 5 bases, J shed 0 bases, and the junction held 1 base outside the gene matches.

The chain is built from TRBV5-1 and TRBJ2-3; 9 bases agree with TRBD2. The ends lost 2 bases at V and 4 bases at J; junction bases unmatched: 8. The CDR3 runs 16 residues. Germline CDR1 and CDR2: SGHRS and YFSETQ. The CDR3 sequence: CASSFASGIGADTQYF. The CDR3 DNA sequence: TGCGCCAGCAGCTTTGCTAGCGGGATAGGGGCAGATACGCAGTATTTT.

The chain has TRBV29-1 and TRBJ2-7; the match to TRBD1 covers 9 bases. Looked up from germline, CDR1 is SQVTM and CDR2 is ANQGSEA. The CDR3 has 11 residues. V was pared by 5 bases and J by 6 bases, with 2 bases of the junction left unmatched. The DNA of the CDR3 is TGCAGCGTTAGGACAGGGGTCGAGCAGTACTTC. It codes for CSVRTGVEQYF.

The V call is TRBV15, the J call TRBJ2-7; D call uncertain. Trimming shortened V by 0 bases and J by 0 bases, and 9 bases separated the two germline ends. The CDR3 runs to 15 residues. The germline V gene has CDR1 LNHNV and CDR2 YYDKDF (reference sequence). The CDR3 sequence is CATSRDAASSYEQYF. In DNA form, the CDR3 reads TGTGCCACCAGCAGAGATGCGGCTAGCTCCTACGAGCAGTACTTC.

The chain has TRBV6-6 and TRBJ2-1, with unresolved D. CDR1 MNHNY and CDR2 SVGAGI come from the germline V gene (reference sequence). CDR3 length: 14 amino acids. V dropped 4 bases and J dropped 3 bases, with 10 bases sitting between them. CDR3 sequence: CASSSPVVYNEQFF. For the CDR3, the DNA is TGTGCCAGCAGTTCACCAGTGGTCTACAATGAGCAGTTCTTC.

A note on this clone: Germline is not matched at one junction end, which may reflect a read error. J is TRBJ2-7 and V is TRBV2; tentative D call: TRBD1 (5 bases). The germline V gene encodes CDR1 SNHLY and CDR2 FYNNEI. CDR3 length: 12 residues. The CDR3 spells CASREDSHEQYF. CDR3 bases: TGTGCCAGCAGAGAAGACAGTCACGAGCAGTACTTC.

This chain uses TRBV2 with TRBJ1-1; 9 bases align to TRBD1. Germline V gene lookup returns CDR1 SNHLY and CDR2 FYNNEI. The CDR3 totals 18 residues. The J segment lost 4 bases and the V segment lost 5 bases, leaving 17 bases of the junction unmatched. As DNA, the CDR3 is TGTGCCAGCAGTTCTCACCGGGACAGGGAGCTCCAACCCACTGAAGCTTTCTTT. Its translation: CASSSHRDRELQPTEAFF.

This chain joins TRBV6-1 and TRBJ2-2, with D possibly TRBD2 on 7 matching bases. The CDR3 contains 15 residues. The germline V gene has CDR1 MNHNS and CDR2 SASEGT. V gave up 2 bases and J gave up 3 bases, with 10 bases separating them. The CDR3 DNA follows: TGTGCCAGCAGTGAATGGGGGGGCTACACCGGGGAGCTGTTTTTT. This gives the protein CASSEWGGYTGELFF.

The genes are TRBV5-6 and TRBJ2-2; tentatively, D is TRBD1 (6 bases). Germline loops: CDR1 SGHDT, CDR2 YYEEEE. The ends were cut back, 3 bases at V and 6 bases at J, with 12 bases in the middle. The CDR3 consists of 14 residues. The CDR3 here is CASSWGHKPGELFF. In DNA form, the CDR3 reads TGTGCCAGCAGCTGGGGACACAAGCCCGGGGAGCTGTTTTTT. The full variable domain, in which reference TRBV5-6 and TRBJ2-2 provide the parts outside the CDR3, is DAGVTQSPTHLIKTRGQQVTLRCSPKSGHDTVSWYQQALGQGPQFIFQYYEEEERQRGNFPDRFSGHQFPNYSSELNVNALLLGDSALYLCASSWGHKPGELFFGEGSRLTVL.

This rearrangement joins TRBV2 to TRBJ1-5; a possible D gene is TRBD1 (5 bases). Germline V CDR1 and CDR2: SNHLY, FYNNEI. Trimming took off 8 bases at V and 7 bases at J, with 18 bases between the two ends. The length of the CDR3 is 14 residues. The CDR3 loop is CASHEGAAEQPQHF. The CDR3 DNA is TGTGCCAGCCATGAAGGGGCAGCCGAACAGCCCCAGCATTTT. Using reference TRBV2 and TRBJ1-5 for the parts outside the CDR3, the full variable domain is EPEVTQTPSHQVTQMGQEVILRCVPISNHLYFYWYRQILGQKVEFLVSFYNNEISEKSEIFDDQFSVERPDGSNFTLKIRSTKLEDSAMYFCASHEGAAEQPQHFGDGTRLSIL.

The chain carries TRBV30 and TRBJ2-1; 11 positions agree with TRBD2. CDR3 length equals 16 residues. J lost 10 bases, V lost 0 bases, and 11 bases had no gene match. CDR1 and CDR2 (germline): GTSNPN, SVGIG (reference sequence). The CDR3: CAWSVGLAGSREEQFF. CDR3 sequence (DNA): TGTGCCTGGAGTGTAGGACTAGCGGGCTCCCGGGAAGAGCAGTTCTTC.

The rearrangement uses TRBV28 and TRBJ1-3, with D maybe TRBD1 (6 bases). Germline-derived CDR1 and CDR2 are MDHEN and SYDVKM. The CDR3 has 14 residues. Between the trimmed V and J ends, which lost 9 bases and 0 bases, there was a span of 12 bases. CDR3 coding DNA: TGTGCCAGTCATCAGGGGAGCTCTGGAAACACCATATATTTT. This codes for CASHQGSSGNTIYF. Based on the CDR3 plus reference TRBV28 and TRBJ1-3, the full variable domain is DVKVTQSSRYLVKRTGEKVFLECVQDMDHENMFWYRQDPGLGLRLIYFSYDVKMKEKGDIPEGYSVSREKKERFSLILESASTNQTSMYLCASHQGSSGNTIYFGEGSWLTVV.

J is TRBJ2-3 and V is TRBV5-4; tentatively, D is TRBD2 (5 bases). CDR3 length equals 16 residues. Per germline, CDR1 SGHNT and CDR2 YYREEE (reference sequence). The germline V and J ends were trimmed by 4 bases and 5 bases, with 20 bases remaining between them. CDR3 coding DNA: TGTGCCAGCAGCCGTGGTTCAGGAGGAGTTGGAGATACGCAGTATTTT. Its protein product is CASSRGSGGVGDTQYF.

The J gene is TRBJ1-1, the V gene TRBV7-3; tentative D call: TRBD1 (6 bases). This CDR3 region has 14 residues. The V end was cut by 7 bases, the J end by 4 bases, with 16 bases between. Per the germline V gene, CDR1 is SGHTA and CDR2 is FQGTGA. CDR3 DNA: TGTGCCAGCAAGAGGGACACGCAATTCACTGAAGCTTTCTTT. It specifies CASKRDTQFTEAFF.

Here the CDR3 DNA reads TGTGCCAGTAGTAAAGACAGGGCGGGCAATCAGCCCCAGCATTTT. Protein product: CASSKDRAGNQPQHF. This rearrangement joins TRBV19 to TRBJ1-5; 7 nucleotides match TRBD1. The CDR3 spans 15 residues. Germline lookup yields CDR1 LNHDA and CDR2 SQIVND (reference sequence). With 4 bases clipped from V and 2 bases from J, the junction kept 5 bases outside the gene matches.

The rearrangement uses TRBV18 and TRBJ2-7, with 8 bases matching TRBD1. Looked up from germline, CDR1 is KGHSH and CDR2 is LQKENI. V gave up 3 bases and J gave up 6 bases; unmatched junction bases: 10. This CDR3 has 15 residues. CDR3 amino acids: CASSPPGTGTGEQYF. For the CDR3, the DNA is TGTGCCAGCTCACCGCCAGGGACAGGTACAGGCGAGCAGTACTTC.

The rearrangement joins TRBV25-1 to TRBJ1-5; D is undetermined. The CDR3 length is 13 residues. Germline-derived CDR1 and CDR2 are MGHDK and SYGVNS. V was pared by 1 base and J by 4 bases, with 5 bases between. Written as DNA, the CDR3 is TGTGCCAGCAGTGAATCCGGGAATCAGCCCCAGCATTTT. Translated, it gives CASSESGNQPQHF. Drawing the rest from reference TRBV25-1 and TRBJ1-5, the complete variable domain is EADIYQTPRYLVIGTGKKITLECSQTMGHDKMYWYQQDPGMELHLIHYSYGVNSTEKGDLSSESTVSRIRTEHFPLTLESARPSHTSQYLCASSESGNQPQHFGDGTRLSIL.

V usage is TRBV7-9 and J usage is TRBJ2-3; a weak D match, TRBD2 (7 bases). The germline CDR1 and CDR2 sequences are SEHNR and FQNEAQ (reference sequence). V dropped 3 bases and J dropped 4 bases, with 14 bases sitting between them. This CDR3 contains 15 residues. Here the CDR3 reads CASSFRLRGPDTQYF. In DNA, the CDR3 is TGTGCCAGCAGCTTTCGTTTGCGGGGGCCAGATACGCAGTATTTT.

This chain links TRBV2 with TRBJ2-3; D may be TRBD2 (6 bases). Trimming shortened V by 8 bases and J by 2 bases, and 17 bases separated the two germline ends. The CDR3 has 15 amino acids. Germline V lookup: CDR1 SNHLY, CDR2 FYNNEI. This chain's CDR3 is CASLGGTLYTDTQYF. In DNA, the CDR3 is TGTGCCAGCCTTGGGGGGACTTTATACACAGATACGCAGTATTTT.

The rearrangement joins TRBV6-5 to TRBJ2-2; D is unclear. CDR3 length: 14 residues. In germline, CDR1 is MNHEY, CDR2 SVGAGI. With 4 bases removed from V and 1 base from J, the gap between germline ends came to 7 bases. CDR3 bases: TGTGCCAGCAGTTTGGGCAGGAACACCGGGGAGCTGTTTTTT. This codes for CASSLGRNTGELFF.

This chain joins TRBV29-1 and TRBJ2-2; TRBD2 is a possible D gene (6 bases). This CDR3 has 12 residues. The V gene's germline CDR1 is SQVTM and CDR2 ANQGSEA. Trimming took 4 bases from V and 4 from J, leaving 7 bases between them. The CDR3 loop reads CSVGGVTGELFF. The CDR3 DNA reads TGCAGCGTTGGGGGGGTCACCGGGGAGCTGTTTTTT.

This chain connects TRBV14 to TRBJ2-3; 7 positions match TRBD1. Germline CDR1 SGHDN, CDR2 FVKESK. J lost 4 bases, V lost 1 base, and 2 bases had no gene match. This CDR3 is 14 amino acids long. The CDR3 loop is CASSQVTGADTQYF. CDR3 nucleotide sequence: TGTGCCAGCAGCCAAGTAACAGGGGCAGATACGCAGTATTTT.

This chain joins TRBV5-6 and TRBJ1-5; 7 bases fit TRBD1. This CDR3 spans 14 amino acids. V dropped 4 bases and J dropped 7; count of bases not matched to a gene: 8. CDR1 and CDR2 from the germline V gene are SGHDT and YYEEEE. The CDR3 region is CASSLGQLEQPQHF. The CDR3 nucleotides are TGTGCCAGCAGCCTGGGACAGTTGGAACAGCCCCAGCATTTT.